Following are 17 T cell receptor beta chains from one sample sequenced in a study of tumour-infiltrating T cells in Burkitt lymphoma. Produced via immunoSEQ multiplex PCR; TCRdb's table is partial and in-frame only. The profile shows around 1,200 clones, roughly 12% of them singletons. Sequencing input: tumor tissue. The origin of the receptors is a human donor with Burkitt lymphoma.

This clone is categorized as large. V usage is TRBV7-3 and J usage is TRBJ2-1; 7 positions match TRBD1. This CDR3 is 18 amino acids long. CDR1 is SGHTA, CDR2 FQGTGA, per germline. V was clipped by 1 base and J by 0 bases; unmatched bases: 9. In nucleotides, the CDR3 is TGTGCCAGCAGCTTAATCAGGGGGTCCGCGAGCTCCTACAATGAGCAGTTCTTC. Translating it yields CASSLIRGSASSYNEQFF.

The table lists this clone with a few counts. This sequence joins TRBV5-6 and TRBJ1-2, with 8 positions matching TRBD1. The CDR3 has 15 amino acids. V trimming: 5 bases; J trimming: 4 bases; junction bases outside the gene matches: 10. Per the germline V gene, CDR1 is SGHDT and CDR2 is YYEEEE. The CDR3 is CASRLQGDWGYGYTF. The CDR3 bases are TGTGCCAGCAGATTACAGGGGGATTGGGGCTATGGCTACACCTTC.

In this sample, this clone is large. Other DNA variants within this sample encode the same CDR3. This chain joins TRBV19 and TRBJ2-1; weak D call: TRBD2 (6 bases). The CDR3 spans 15 residues. Germline assignment: CDR1 LNHDA and CDR2 SQIVND (reference sequence). V dropped 2 bases and J dropped 4 bases, with 12 bases sitting between them. The CDR3 is CASSIRDSSYNEQFF. CDR3 nucleotide sequence: TGTGCCAGTAGTATACGGGACTCCTCATACAATGAGCAGTTCTTC.

This clone was observed a handful of times. V is TRBV19 and J is TRBJ1-2; D not resolved. CDR1 and CDR2 from the germline V gene are LNHDA and SQIVND (reference sequence). V gave up 8 bases and J gave up 10 bases, with 14 bases separating them. CDR3 length equals 11 residues. CDR3 DNA: TGTGCCAGTCTCAGCATCGGTTCCTACACCTTC. Encoded protein: CASLSIGSYTF.

There are a few counts of this clone. The chain links TRBV29-1 to TRBJ2-3; no clear D. In germline, CDR1 is SQVTM, CDR2 ANQGSEA. This CDR3 is 13 amino acids long. Trimming stripped 2 bases from V and 7 bases from J, with 13 bases between. CDR3 residues: CSVEIGFPYTQYF. As DNA, the CDR3 is TGCAGCGTTGAAATAGGCTTTCCTTATACGCAGTATTTT.

This clone was found a few times. The V gene is TRBV6-1, the J gene TRBJ1-5, with 9 bases aligning to TRBD1. CDR3 length: 15 residues. Germline V gives CDR1 MNHNS, CDR2 SASEGT. With 8 bases clipped from V and 3 bases from J, the junction kept 8 bases outside the gene matches. This CDR3 reads CASFGGTGLNQPQHF. In DNA form, the CDR3 reads TGTGCCAGCTTCGGTGGGACAGGGCTCAATCAGCCCCAGCATTTT.

This clone turned up a few times. This sequence joins TRBV7-8 and TRBJ1-4; D is unclear. V was clipped by 0 bases and J by 7 bases, with 6 bases between them. The CDR3 has 13 residues. CDR1 is SGHVS and CDR2 is FQNEAQ in the germline V gene. CDR3 sequence (DNA): TGTGCCAGCAGCTTAGCAGGGATTGAAAAACTGTTTTTT. Protein: CASSLAGIEKLFF. Full variable domain (missing parts from reference TRBV7-8 and TRBJ1-4): GAGVSQSPRYKVAKRGQDVALRCDPISGHVSLFWYQQALGQGPEFLTYFQNEAQLDKSGLPSDRFFAERPEGSVSTLKIQRTQQEDSAVYLCASSLAGIEKLFFGSGTQLSVL.

V and J are TRBV29-1 and TRBJ1-1, with D possibly matching TRBD1 (6 bases). This CDR3 has 13 amino acids. The germline gives CDR1 SQVTM, CDR2 ANQGSEA. V dropped 4 bases and J dropped 1 base, with 10 bases sitting between them. The CDR3 sequence is CSVGQGTNTEAFF. The DNA of the CDR3 is TGCAGCGTTGGGCAGGGGACGAACACTGAAGCTTTCTTT. Variable domain in full (rest from reference TRBV29-1 and TRBJ1-1): SAVISQKPSRDICQRGTSLTIQCQVDSQVTMMFWYRQQPGQSLTLIATANQGSEATYESGFVIDKFPISRPNLTFSTLTVSNMSPEDSSIYLCSVGQGTNTEAFFGQGTRLTVV.

This clone has just a few counts. An end of the junction differs from the germline gene, which may be a read error. The chain uses TRBV2 and TRBJ1-4; D possibly corresponds to TRBD1 (5 bases). The CDR3 covers 11 residues. CDR1 and CDR2 (germline): SNHLY, FYNNEI. The CDR3 DNA sequence: TGCTGCGGCAGGGTAGGGGAAAAACTGTTTTTT. Amino acids: CCGRVGEKLFF.

This chain connects TRBV19 to TRBJ1-2, with D possibly TRBD1 on 5 matching bases. V lost 7 bases and J lost 5, with 14 bases in between. The CDR3 length is 13 residues. Germline V lookup: CDR1 LNHDA, CDR2 SQIVND (reference sequence). The CDR3 DNA reads as TGTGCCAGTACCCCAGGGATTGGTTATGGCTACACCTTC. This sequence encodes CASTPGIGYGYTF.

This clone was picked up a small number of times. V and J are TRBV15 and TRBJ2-3; either TRBD1 or TRBD2 may supply D (5 bases each). This CDR3 is built from 16 residues. Trimming shortened V by 0 bases and J by 4 bases, and 14 bases separated the two germline ends. The germline V gene has CDR1 LNHNV and CDR2 YYDKDF (reference sequence). The CDR3 DNA sequence: TGTGCCACCAGCAGAGAGGTTCGGGGCTACTCAGATACGCAGTATTTT. This translates into CATSREVRGYSDTQYF.

This clone was observed a few times. The V gene is TRBV7-9, the J gene TRBJ1-5; D is perhaps TRBD1 (5 bases). Between the trimmed V and J ends, which lost 5 bases and 6 bases, there was a span of 14 bases. The germline CDR1 and CDR2 sequences are SEHNR and FQNEAQ (reference sequence). This CDR3 region has 14 residues. The CDR3 loop reads CASSIDRDSQPQHF. The CDR3 region has the DNA TGTGCCAGCAGCATCGACAGAGACAGTCAGCCCCAGCATTTT.

V is TRBV27 and J is TRBJ1-2; D unclear. The V gene lost 0 bases and the J gene lost 2 bases, with 7 bases spanning the gap. Germline assignment: CDR1 MNHEY and CDR2 SMNVEV (reference sequence). CDR3 length: 14 amino acids. The CDR3: CASSLSAGNYGYTF. The CDR3 nucleotides are TGTGCCAGCAGTTTATCAGCTGGGAACTATGGCTACACCTTC.

The chain couples TRBV27 to TRBJ2-1; D possibly corresponds to TRBD2 (6 bases). The germline V and J ends were trimmed by 3 bases and 7 bases, with 13 bases remaining between them. This CDR3 is built from 14 residues. Germline CDR1 is MNHEY and CDR2 is SMNVEV (reference sequence). CDR3 amino acids: CASSFTTRGNEQFF. Written as DNA, the CDR3 is TGTGCCAGCAGTTTTACGACTAGGGGTAATGAGCAGTTCTTC.

This clone was observed a handful of times. This chain joins TRBV7-9 and TRBJ2-5; D possibly uses TRBD1 or TRBD2 (5 bases each). The germline V gene has CDR1 SEHNR and CDR2 FQNEAQ (reference sequence). This CDR3 has 16 amino acids. Trimming took 5 bases from V and 3 from J, leaving 19 bases between them. CDR3 in DNA: TGTGCCAGCAGCCCCAAGAGGGGCCGGGGTAAAGAGACCCAGTACTTC. Amino acid sequence: CASSPKRGRGKETQYF. The full variable domain, rest sourced from reference TRBV7-9 and TRBJ2-5, is DTGVSQNPRHKITKRGQNVTFRCDPISEHNRLYWYRQTLGQGPEFLTYFQNEAQLEKSRLLSDRFSAERPKGSFSTLEIQRTEQGDSAMYLCASSPKRGRGKETQYFGPGTRLLVL.

The rearrangement uses TRBV29-1 and TRBJ2-5; 8 nucleotides agree with TRBD2. CDR3 size: 11 residues. V lost 6 bases, J lost 5 bases, and 2 bases stayed unmatched. Germline-derived CDR1 and CDR2 are SQVTM and ANQGSEA. The CDR3, as DNA: TGCAGCGTCCGACTAGCGGAGACCCAGTACTTC. Translation gives CSVRLAETQYF. Supplemented by reference TRBV29-1 and TRBJ2-5, the full variable domain reads SAVISQKPSRDICQRGTSLTIQCQVDSQVTMMFWYRQQPGQSLTLIATANQGSEATYESGFVIDKFPISRPNLTFSTLTVSNMSPEDSSIYLCSVRLAETQYFGPGTRLLVL.

The gene calls are TRBV29-1 and TRBJ2-1; the D gene is possibly TRBD2 (5 bases). Germline V gives CDR1 SQVTM, CDR2 ANQGSEA. Deletions cut 1 base from V and 0 bases from J, with 10 bases between. The CDR3 has 15 amino acids. For the CDR3, the DNA is TGCAGCGTTGAAGGGGAGAGAAGCTCCTACAATGAGCAGTTCTTC. Protein sequence: CSVEGERSSYNEQFF.